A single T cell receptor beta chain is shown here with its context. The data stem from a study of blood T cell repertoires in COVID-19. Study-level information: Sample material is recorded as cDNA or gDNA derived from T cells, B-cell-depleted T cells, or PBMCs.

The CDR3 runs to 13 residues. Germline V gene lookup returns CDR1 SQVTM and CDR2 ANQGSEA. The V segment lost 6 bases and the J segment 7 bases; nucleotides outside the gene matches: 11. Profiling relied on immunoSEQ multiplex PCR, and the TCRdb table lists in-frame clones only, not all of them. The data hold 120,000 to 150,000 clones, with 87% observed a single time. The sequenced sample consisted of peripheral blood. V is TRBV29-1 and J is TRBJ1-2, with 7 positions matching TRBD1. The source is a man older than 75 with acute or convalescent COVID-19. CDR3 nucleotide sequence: TGCAGCGTCCCAGAGGGGGCCCGGAGTGGCTACACCTTC. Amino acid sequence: CSVPEGARSGYTF.